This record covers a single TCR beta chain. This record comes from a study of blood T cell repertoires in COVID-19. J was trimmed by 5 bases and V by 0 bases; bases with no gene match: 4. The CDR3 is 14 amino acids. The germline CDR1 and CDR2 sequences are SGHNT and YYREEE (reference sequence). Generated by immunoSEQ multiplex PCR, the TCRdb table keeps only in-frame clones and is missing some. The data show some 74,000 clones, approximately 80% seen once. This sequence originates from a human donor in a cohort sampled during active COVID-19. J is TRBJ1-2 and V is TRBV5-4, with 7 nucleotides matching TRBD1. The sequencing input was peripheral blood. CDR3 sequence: CASSLEGARYGYTF. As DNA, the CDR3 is TGTGCCAGCAGCTTGGAGGGGGCGCGATATGGCTACACCTTC.